The sequence of this T cell receptor (beta chain) was determined in a study of T-cell reconstitution after alpha-beta-depleted transplantation in children. Unique molecular identifiers were used to barcode this TCRbeta library. TCRdb itself ran the PCR reads through MiXCR, one entry per CDR3 protein. This table holds about 220,000 distinct CDR3 sequences, approximately 17% found once. The CDR3 loop spans 12 amino acids. Trimming cost V 5 bases and J 4 bases, with 8 bases left between them. CDR1 and CDR2 from the germline V gene are SGHTA and FQGNSA. There are many counts of this clonotype. This clonotype originated in a male patient between 2 and 9 years old who had a stem cell transplant for acute lymphoblastic leukemia, so the T cells may come from the graft donor. This rearrangement joins TRBV7-2 to TRBJ1-2; D is unclear. The specimen was PBMCs, mostly from graft donor cells, collected 360 days after TCRalphabeta/CD19-depleted stem cell transplant. Here the CDR3 reads CASSPQGYGYTF. The CDR3 bases are TGTGCCAGCAGCCCGCAAGGCTATGGCTACACCTTC. The whole variable domain, remainder taken from reference TRBV7-2 and TRBJ1-2, is GAGVSQSPSNKVTEKGKDVELRCDPISGHTALYWYRQSLGQGLEFLIYFQGNSAPDKSGLPSDRFSAERTGGSVSTLTIQRTQQEDSAVYLCASSPQGYGYTFGSGTRLTVV.